Each of the 24 T cell receptor beta chains below was sequenced from the same sample in a study of Ad26.COV2.S vaccination and SARS-CoV-2 variants. TCRdb keeps only in-frame clones here, not all; method: immunoSEQ multiplex PCR. Of about 350,000 clones in the sample, around nine tenths are singletons; the top ten hold approximately 12%. Sample treatment: about 20 received Ad26.COV2.S at low or high dose, single or two shots; about 5 received placebo; per-sample allocation not given. The samples date from day 63 after the first vaccine or placebo injection. The sample here was peripheral blood, taken in a trial of Ad26.COV2.S vaccine versus placebo. The receptor source for this set is a person aged 18-60 years who received the Ad26.COV2.S COVID-19 vaccine or a placebo.

This chain connects TRBV7-3 to TRBJ2-4, with 9 bases fitting TRBD2. There are 15 residues in the CDR3. V gave up 4 bases and J gave up 6 bases; unmatched junction bases: 7. Germline V gene data show CDR1 as SGHTA and CDR2 as FQGTGA. CDR3 sequence (DNA): TGTGCCAGCAGCTCAATAGCGGGAGAGGGAAACATTCAGTACTTC. Residues: CASSSIAGEGNIQYF.

V and J are TRBV21-1 and TRBJ2-3; TRBD1 was called by the table and not checked on the DNA. TRBV21-1 is reported as a pseudogene. CDR3 length: 14 amino acids. The CDR3 coding sequence is TGTGCCAGCAGCAAATGGGCTTCTGGAGATACGCAGTATTTT. Translated, it gives CASSKWASGDTQYF.

This clone was observed a handful of times. CDR3 DNA sequence: TGTGCCAGCAGCTTTTACCGGAGCTCCTACAATGAGCAGTTCTTC. This translates into CASSFYRSSYNEQFF. The genes are TRBV6-2 or TRBV6-3 and TRBJ2-1, with D uncertain. CDR3 size: 15 residues. V was trimmed by 6 bases and J by 0 bases, leaving 12 bases between them. Germline CDR1 and CDR2: MNHEY and SVGEGT.

The chain carries TRBV7-8 and TRBJ1-5; no reliable D call. CDR1 is SGHVS, CDR2 FQNEAQ, per germline. V lost 1 base to trimming and J lost 8 bases, with 15 bases between them. The CDR3 is made up of 15 amino acids. CDR3 nucleotides: TGTGCCAGCAGCTTAGTGATGGCTGGGATAGAGCCCCAGCATTTT. Translation gives CASSLVMAGIEPQHF.

This chain joins TRBV7-3 and TRBJ2-1; D ambiguous. The CDR3 has 13 amino acids. Trimming cost V 5 bases and J 8 bases, with 13 bases left between them. From germline, CDR1 is SGHTA and CDR2 FQGTGA. CDR3 bases: TGTGCCAGCAGCAACCCACCCATCCATGAGCAGTTCTTC. It yields the protein CASSNPPIHEQFF.

There are a few counts of this clone. V and J are TRBV20-1 and TRBJ1-1; D not resolved. The CDR3 loop spans 8 amino acids. Germline V gene data show CDR1 as DFQATT and CDR2 as SNEGSKA (reference sequence). Trimming took off 6 bases at V and 10 bases at J, with 6 bases between the two ends. The CDR3, as DNA: TGCAGTGCGGGTCGAGCTTTCTTT. Amino acids: CSAGRAFF.

The V gene is TRBV4-1, the J gene TRBJ2-7, with 9 bases identical to TRBD2. There are 17 residues in the CDR3. Germline V lookup: CDR1 MGHRA, CDR2 YSYEKL. V was clipped by 4 bases and J by 2 bases; unmatched bases: 12. The chain's CDR3 is CASSREGPTSGPYEQYF. In DNA, the CDR3 is TGCGCCAGCAGCCGAGAGGGTCCTACTAGCGGGCCCTACGAGCAGTACTTC.

The CDR3 sequence is CASRLQENQPQHF. The CDR3 DNA follows: TGTGCCAGCAGATTACAGGAGAATCAGCCCCAGCATTTT. This chain connects TRBV7-2 to TRBJ1-5; perhaps TRBD1 as D (5 bases). In germline, CDR1 is SGHTA, CDR2 FQGNSA. CDR3 length equals 13 residues. The V end was cut by 6 bases, the J end by 4 bases, with 10 bases between.

The DNA for the CDR3 is TGTGCCAGCAGTATGAGAAATGGCAATCAGCCCCAGCATTTT. It codes for CASSMRNGNQPQHF. The chain links TRBV28 to TRBJ1-5; D remains ambiguous. The CDR3 length is 14 residues. Trimming cost V 5 bases and J 2 bases, with 10 bases left between them. Germline V lookup: CDR1 MDHEN, CDR2 SYDVKM.

This clone was recorded only once. V is TRBV4-3 and J is TRBJ2-2, with 9 nucleotides matching TRBD2. This CDR3 is 16 amino acids long. V shed 4 bases and J 1 base; nucleotides not matched to a gene: 4. Germline V gene sequence: CDR1 LGHNA, CDR2 YSLEER. The CDR3 here is CASSRGAGGNTGELFF. In DNA, the CDR3 is TGCGCCAGCAGCCGGGGAGCGGGGGGGAACACCGGGGAGCTGTTTTTT.

The chain carries TRBV10-3 and TRBJ2-7, with a weak D call TRBD2 (6 bases). The CDR3 covers 14 residues. Germline CDR1 and CDR2: ENHRY and SYGVKD. V dropped 10 bases and J dropped 1 base, with 17 bases sitting between them. CDR3 nucleotides: TGTGCCACCCAAGGGGACTTAGCTTCCTACGAGCAGTACTTC. This gives the protein CATQGDLASYEQYF.

The rearrangement uses TRBV3-1 (or the pseudogene TRBV3-2) and TRBJ2-3; a possible D gene is TRBD2 (7 bases). The CDR3 contains 14 residues. Germline V gives CDR1 LGHDT, CDR2 YNNKEL (reference sequence). V lost 4 bases and J lost 3, with 11 bases in between. CDR3 loop: CASSPRGGTDTQYF. In nucleotides, the CDR3 is TGTGCCAGCAGCCCGAGGGGGGGGACAGATACGCAGTATTTT.

This chain links TRBV27 with TRBJ2-7; 7 bases match TRBD2. Trimming cost V 5 bases and J 2 bases; bases outside gene matches: 6. CDR1 and CDR2 from the germline V gene are MNHEY and SMNVEV (reference sequence). CDR3 length equals 14 residues. The CDR3, as DNA: TGTGCCAGCAGTGGGGGGGACGGCCCCTACGAGCAGTACTTC. Translating gives CASSGGDGPYEQYF.

This sequence joins TRBV28 and TRBJ1-1; D is uncertain. CDR1 is MDHEN and CDR2 is SYDVKM in the germline V gene. The ends were cut back, 6 bases at V and 1 base at J, with 6 bases in the middle. The CDR3 spans 12 residues. This CDR3 reads CASRHRNTEAFF. The CDR3 region has the DNA TGTGCCAGCAGACACAGGAACACTGAAGCTTTCTTT.

This clone was observed a single time. The chain combines TRBV5-8 with TRBJ2-7; TRBD1 matches at 8 bases. There are 14 residues in the CDR3. CDR1 is SGHTS, CDR2 YDEGEE, per germline. The ends lost 0 bases at V and 7 bases at J; junction bases unmatched: 6. The CDR3 spells CASSLVQGVGEQYF. CDR3 nucleotides: TGTGCCAGCAGCTTGGTACAGGGGGTAGGAGAGCAGTACTTC.

The chain uses TRBV18 and TRBJ1-1; D gene ambiguous. The V and J ends lost 1 base and 5 bases respectively, with 8 bases between them. Germline CDR1 reads KGHSH; CDR2 reads LQKENI. The CDR3 runs 13 residues. CDR3 in amino acids: CASSPRMGTEAFF. The CDR3 bases are TGTGCCAGCTCACCACGGATGGGGACTGAAGCTTTCTTT.

The V call is TRBV19, the J call TRBJ1-5, with 7 bases aligning to TRBD1. This CDR3 spans 15 amino acids. The J segment lost 3 bases and the V segment lost 6 bases, leaving 8 bases of the junction unmatched. Germline V gene lookup returns CDR1 LNHDA and CDR2 SQIVND (reference sequence). The CDR3 region has the DNA TGTGCCAGTAGCCCTTATGACAGGGTCAATCAGCCCCAGCATTTT. Translating gives CASSPYDRVNQPQHF.

The chain carries TRBV3-1 (or the pseudogene TRBV3-2) and TRBJ1-6; no reliable D call. The CDR3 covers 18 residues. Germline lookup yields CDR1 LGHDT and CDR2 YNNKEL (reference sequence). Trimming took 0 bases from V and 1 from J, leaving 13 bases between them. The DNA of the CDR3 is TGTGCCAGCAGCCAAGATAGTACTCGGCGTTCCTATAATTCACCCCTCCACTTT. It codes for CASSQDSTRRSYNSPLHF.

This clone has only a few counts. The rearrangement links TRBV4-1 to TRBJ1-3, with no clear D. Trimming removed 0 bases at V and 0 bases at J, with 9 bases between. Germline V lookup: CDR1 MGHRA, CDR2 YSYEKL. The CDR3 is 16 amino acids. Here the CDR3 DNA reads TGCGCCAGCAGCCAAGAGGGCCAGAACTCTGGAAACACCATATATTTT. This translates into CASSQEGQNSGNTIYF.

The chain has TRBV5-1 and TRBJ1-4; 8 nucleotides line up with TRBD1. CDR3 length: 14 amino acids. Germline CDR1 and CDR2: SGHRS and YFSETQ. Germline trimming cut 3 bases from V and 6 bases from J; bases unmatched to any gene: 4. CDR3 residues: CASSSQGGDEKLFF. CDR3 DNA: TGCGCCAGCAGCTCACAGGGGGGAGATGAAAAACTGTTTTTT.

This clone was detected only once. This rearrangement joins TRBV20-1 to TRBJ1-4, with D unresolved. Trimming shortened V by 6 bases and J by 7 bases, and 6 bases separated the two germline ends. Per the germline V gene, CDR1 is DFQATT and CDR2 is SNEGSKA (reference sequence). This CDR3 is built from 10 residues. CDR3 nucleotide sequence: TGCAGTGCCCTCAGTGAAAAACTGTTTTTT. Amino acids: CSALSEKLFF.

This clone appeared once. V and J are TRBV10-1 and TRBJ2-1; D remains unclear. The CDR3 consists of 13 residues. Germline loops: CDR1 WNHNN, CDR2 SYGVQD (reference sequence). V lost 1 base and J 4 bases, leaving 5 bases between the germline ends. Here the CDR3 DNA reads TGCGCCAGCAGTGAGTTAACGTACAATGAGCAGTTCTTC. Amino acid sequence: CASSELTYNEQFF.

The chain employs TRBV6-2 or TRBV6-3 and TRBJ2-3; either TRBD1 or TRBD2 may fit D (5 bases each). V gave up 6 bases and J gave up 7 bases, with 11 bases separating them. In germline, CDR1 is MNHEY, CDR2 SVGEGT. This CDR3 has 12 amino acids. The DNA for the CDR3 is TGTGCCAGCAGCTCCGGGGCGAATACGCAGTATTTT. Amino acid sequence: CASSSGANTQYF.

This clone was counted once. Here the CDR3 reads CASSWTQDGEEVTDTQYF. Written as DNA, the CDR3 is TGTGCCAGCAGTTGGACTCAGGATGGGGAGGAGGTCACAGATACGCAGTATTTT. The rearrangement uses TRBV6-2 or TRBV6-3 and TRBJ2-3; maybe TRBD2 (6 bases). V was cut by 4 bases and J by 2 bases, with 22 bases left in between. This CDR3 is built from 18 residues. CDR1 and CDR2 from the germline V gene are MNHEY and SVGEGT.